Presented here are 17 T cell receptor beta chains from one specimen sequenced in a study of T cell repertoires in cytomegalovirus infection. MiXCR was run by TCRdb on the reads, yielding one entry per CDR3 protein. The sample has fewer than 200,000 distinct CDR3 sequences, roughly a fifth seen once. Sequenced input: PBMCs. These receptors originate from a human donor in good health (CMV status not recorded). Some clones in this sample may be carry-over from other donors' samples.

This sequence joins TRBV9 and TRBJ1-1; D gene unclear. Germline V lookup: CDR1 SGDLS, CDR2 YYNGEE. The CDR3 totals 14 residues. V was trimmed by 4 bases and J by 1 base, leaving 11 bases between them. The CDR3 spells CASSLDERNTEAFF. CDR3 nucleotide sequence: TGTGCCAGCAGCTTAGACGAGCGGAACACTGAAGCTTTCTTT.

The sample holds a few counts of this clonotype. The V and J genes are TRBV5-1 and TRBJ2-3; D is undetermined. This CDR3 comprises 15 residues. Looked up from germline, CDR1 is SGHRS and CDR2 is YFSETQ. V was cut by 5 bases and J by 0 bases, with 13 bases left in between. CDR3 nucleotide sequence: TGCGCCAGCAGTTCGAATGGGCTTAGCACAGATACGCAGTATTTT. This codes for CASSSNGLSTDTQYF.

J is TRBJ2-1 and V is TRBV29-1; a weak D match, TRBD2 (6 bases). The CDR3 runs to 14 residues. Trimming removed 5 bases at V and 5 bases at J, with 16 bases between. Per germline, CDR1 SQVTM and CDR2 ANQGSEA. The CDR3 region is CSVSPGPGDNEQFF. The CDR3 region has the DNA TGCAGCGTTAGTCCCGGGCCGGGGGACAATGAGCAGTTCTTC.

This clonotype was counted only a few times. The chain links TRBV12-3 or TRBV12-4 to TRBJ2-7; D might be TRBD2 (6 bases). Trimming removed 6 bases at V and 6 bases at J, with 12 bases between. The CDR3 is made up of 12 amino acids. The DNA for the CDR3 is TGTGCCAGCAGCTTCGGGACTCTCGAGCAGTACTTC. It translates to CASSFGTLEQYF.

The table lists this clonotype with a count of one. DNA for the CDR3: TGTGCCAGCAGCCAAGATTACTCTGGAAACACCATATATTTT. Its translation is CASSQDYSGNTIYF. The chain links TRBV3-1 to TRBJ1-3; D is unclear. This CDR3 contains 14 residues. Trimming took off 0 bases at V and 0 bases at J, with 3 bases between the two ends. Germline CDR1 LGHDT, CDR2 YNNKEL (reference sequence).

In its sample, this clonotype was seen a few times. The V call is TRBV7-9, the J call TRBJ2-7; D is unclear. Germline V gene data show CDR1 as SEHNR and CDR2 as FQNEAQ (reference sequence). With 4 bases removed from V and 2 bases from J, the gap between germline ends came to 9 bases. This CDR3 spans 13 amino acids. The CDR3 DNA sequence: TGTGCCAGCAGCTCTTCCGGAGCCTACGAGCAGTACTTC. Translation gives CASSSSGAYEQYF.

The CDR3, as DNA: TGTGCCAGCGGGGGAGAGACCGCGGAAGAGACCCAGTACTTC. This gives the protein CASGGETAEETQYF. The rearrangement links TRBV28 to TRBJ2-5; tentatively, D is TRBD1 or TRBD2 (5 bases each). Trimming shortened V by 8 bases and J by 3 bases, and 16 bases separated the two germline ends. The germline V gene has CDR1 MDHEN and CDR2 SYDVKM. The CDR3 is made up of 14 amino acids. Based on the CDR3 plus reference TRBV28 and TRBJ2-5, the full variable domain is DVKVTQSSRYLVKRTGEKVFLECVQDMDHENMFWYRQDPGLGLRLIYFSYDVKMKEKGDIPEGYSVSREKKERFSLILESASTNQTSMYLCASGGETAEETQYFGPGTRLLVL.

This clonotype was recorded a few times. The V call is TRBV15, the J call TRBJ2-5; maybe TRBD1 (5 bases). The V end was cut by 0 bases, the J end by 10 bases, with 12 bases between. CDR3 length: 13 amino acids. Germline CDR1 reads LNHNV; CDR2 reads YYDKDF (reference sequence). CDR3 nucleotide sequence: TGTGCCACCAGCAGAGACAGGGTACAGGACCAGTACTTC. This translates into CATSRDRVQDQYF.

The sample holds many counts of this clonotype. This rearrangement joins TRBV7-2 to TRBJ1-1, with no clear D. The V end was cut by 0 bases, the J end by 7 bases, with 9 bases between. The V gene's germline CDR1 is SGHTA and CDR2 FQGNSA. This CDR3 contains 13 residues. CDR3 in DNA: TGTGCCAGCAGCTTAGCGCTCAGAAGTGAAGCTTTCTTT. This translates into CASSLALRSEAFF.

The chain joins TRBV19 to TRBJ2-5; 8 positions agree with TRBD2. The CDR3 runs 14 residues. Per germline, CDR1 LNHDA and CDR2 SQIVND (reference sequence). The V gene end was trimmed by 5 bases and the J gene end by 5 bases; junction bases not matched to a gene: 7. CDR3 nucleotide sequence: TGTGCCAGTAGTCCACTAGCGGTCCCCGAGACCCAGTACTTC. Its translation is CASSPLAVPETQYF.

CDR3 in DNA: TGTGCCAGCAGCTTAGGGGACCGCGTGAACTATGGCTACACCTTC. This translates into CASSLGDRVNYGYTF. The J gene is TRBJ1-2, the V gene TRBV7-9; tentatively, D is TRBD1 (5 bases). Germline lookup yields CDR1 SEHNR and CDR2 FQNEAQ (reference sequence). The CDR3 extends over 15 amino acids. The V gene lost 1 base and the J gene lost 2 bases, with 11 bases spanning the gap.

The sample holds many counts of this clonotype. The chain joins TRBV12-3 or TRBV12-4 to TRBJ2-5; 8 bases align to TRBD1. The CDR3 extends over 15 amino acids. Losses at the gene ends were 6 bases for V and 3 bases for J; bases not matched to a gene: 9. The CDR3 loop reads CASRKDRAEKETQYF. The CDR3 DNA reads as TGTGCCAGCAGGAAGGACAGGGCGGAGAAAGAGACCCAGTACTTC.

The chain combines TRBV5-1 with TRBJ1-6, with a possible D match to TRBD1 (5 bases). The V gene lost 1 base and the J gene lost 7 bases, with 12 bases spanning the gap. CDR3 length: 15 amino acids. Germline V CDR1 and CDR2: SGHRS, YFSETQ. CDR3 DNA sequence: TGCGCCAGCAGCTTGCGGGCAGGGAGCAATTCACCCCTCCACTTT. Translation: CASSLRAGSNSPLHF.

This sequence joins TRBV14 and TRBJ2-2, with unresolved D. The germline V gene encodes CDR1 SGHDN and CDR2 FVKESK. This CDR3 is built from 13 residues. V gave up 1 base and J gave up 6 bases, with 6 bases separating them. The CDR3 bases are TGTGCCAGCAGCCAAGTCCGGGCCGGGGAGCTGTTTTTT. It codes for CASSQVRAGELFF.

The sample holds many counts of this clonotype. The chain couples TRBV7-2 to TRBJ2-7; 8 bases are shared with TRBD1. CDR3 length equals 15 residues. Germline V gene sequence: CDR1 SGHTA, CDR2 FQGNSA. Losses at the gene ends were 1 base for V and 6 bases for J; bases not matched to a gene: 8. CDR3 DNA: TGTGCCAGCAGCTTAGTGACAGGGGCGGTAGGCGAGCAGTACTTC. Translation: CASSLVTGAVGEQYF.

The rearrangement uses TRBV6-2 or TRBV6-3 and TRBJ2-3; 8 bases fit TRBD2. V lost 7 bases to trimming and J lost 2 bases; unmatched junction nucleotides: 8. Germline CDR1 reads MNHEY; CDR2 reads SVGEGT. This CDR3 has 15 amino acids. The CDR3 nucleotides are TGTGCCAGCAAACCCCCGGGGGGGACCACAGATACGCAGTATTTT. This gives the protein CASKPPGGTTDTQYF.

The rearrangement links TRBV28 to TRBJ1-2; a weak D match, TRBD1 (6 bases). This CDR3 is built from 15 residues. Germline V lookup: CDR1 MDHEN, CDR2 SYDVKM. Trimming took 6 bases from V and 3 from J, leaving 17 bases between them. CDR3 sequence: CASSQINRVDYGYTF. In nucleotides, the CDR3 is TGTGCCAGCAGCCAAATCAACAGGGTTGACTATGGCTACACCTTC.